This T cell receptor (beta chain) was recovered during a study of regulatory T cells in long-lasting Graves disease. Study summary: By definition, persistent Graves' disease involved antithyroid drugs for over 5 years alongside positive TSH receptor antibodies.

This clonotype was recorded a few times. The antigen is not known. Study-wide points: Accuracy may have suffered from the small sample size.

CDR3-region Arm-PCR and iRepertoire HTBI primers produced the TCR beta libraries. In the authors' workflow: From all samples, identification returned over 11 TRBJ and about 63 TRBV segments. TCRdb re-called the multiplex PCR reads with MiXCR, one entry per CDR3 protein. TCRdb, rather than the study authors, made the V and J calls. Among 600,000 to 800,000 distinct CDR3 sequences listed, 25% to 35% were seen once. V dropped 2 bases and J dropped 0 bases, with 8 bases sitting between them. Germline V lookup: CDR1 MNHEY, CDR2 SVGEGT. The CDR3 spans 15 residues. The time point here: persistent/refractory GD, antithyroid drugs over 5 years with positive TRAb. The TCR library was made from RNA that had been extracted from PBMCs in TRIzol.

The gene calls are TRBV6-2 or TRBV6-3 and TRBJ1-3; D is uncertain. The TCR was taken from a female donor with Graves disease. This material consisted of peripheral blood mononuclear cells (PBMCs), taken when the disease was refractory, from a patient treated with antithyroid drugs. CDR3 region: CASSYAPSSGNTIYF. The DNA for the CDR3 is TGTGCCAGCAGTTACGCCCCGAGCTCTGGAAACACCATATATTTT.